This TCR beta chain was documented in a study of blood T cell repertoires in COVID-19. The overall study: The United States, Italy and Spain supplied acute and convalescent COVID-19 samples. Nucleic acid was either cDNA or gDNA, and it came from T cells, B-cell-depleted T cells, or PBMCs.

In its sample, this clone was seen once. The assay was immunoSEQ multiplex PCR, and TCRdb's table has in-frame clones only and misses some. The sample includes more than 150,000 clones, roughly nine tenths of them seen just once. This receptor was taken from a man aged 70 or older with active or convalescent COVID-19. Input material: peripheral blood.

CDR3 sequence (DNA): TGTGCCAGCAGTGTAATTAGCGGGAGCGCGAACACCGGGGAGCTGTTTTTT. Translation gives CASSVISGSANTGELFF. The J gene is TRBJ2-2, the V gene TRBV2; 9 bases are a match to TRBD2. CDR1 is SNHLY, CDR2 FYNNEI, per germline. The CDR3 runs to 17 residues. Trimming at V came to 4 bases and at J to 0 bases, leaving 6 bases not matched to a gene.